This is a list of T cell receptor beta chains from one sample in a study of early T cells in non-severe SARS-CoV-2 infection. MiXCR, applied by TCRdb to the 5' RACE reads, yields one record per CDR3 protein. The repertoire holds approximately 69,000 distinct CDR3 sequences, with 12% as singletons. The sequenced sample was whole blood. The receptors were gathered from an adult who was a healthcare worker with PCR-confirmed SARS-CoV-2 infection or an uninfected control (not recorded which). Both conserved end residues are part of each CDR3. D genes are given only for firm matches. Size values are once, few and many counts, or a class for expanded clones, and some rows have none.

CDR3: CASSRLVRDTQYF
DNA: TGTGCCAGCAGCCGACTAGTTAGAGATACGCAGTATTTT
size: few
J: TRBJ2-3
V: TRBV7-2
D: .

CDR3: CSVGQGSSTDTQYF
DNA: TGCAGCGTGGGACAGGGGTCTAGCACAGATACGCAGTATTTT
size: few
J: TRBJ2-3
V: TRBV29-1
D: TRBD1

CDR3: CASGGASYEQYF
DNA: TGTGCCAGCGGCGGGGCCTCCTACGAGCAGTACTTC
size: few
J: TRBJ2-7
V: TRBV27
D: .

CDR3: CASSLYFRSRGTEAFF
DNA: TGTGCCAGCAGTTTATATTTCCGGTCGAGGGGCACTGAAGCTTTCTTT
size: many
J: TRBJ1-1
V: TRBV27
D: .

CDR3: CASSSMQGLLRDTQYF
DNA: TGTGCCAGCTCTTCAATGCAGGGGCTCTTAAGGGATACGCAGTATTTT
size: many
J: TRBJ2-3
V: TRBV28
D: .

CDR3: CASSLDGTPNTEAFF
DNA: TGTGCCAGCTCCCTGGACGGAACGCCGAACACTGAAGCTTTCTTT
size: .
J: TRBJ1-1
V: TRBV18
D: .

CDR3: CSAAQGTNTEAFF
DNA: TGCAGCGCCGCACAAGGGACGAACACTGAAGCTTTCTTT
size: many
J: TRBJ1-1
V: TRBV29-1
D: .

CDR3: CASSLRDRVYEQYF
DNA: TGCGCCAGCAGCCTCCGGGACAGGGTGTACGAGCAGTACTTC
size: many
J: TRBJ2-7
V: TRBV5-1
D: TRBD1

CDR3: CSATPDPSYNEQFF
DNA: TGCAGTGCTACTCCAGATCCTTCCTACAATGAGCAGTTCTTC
size: many
J: TRBJ2-1
V: TRBV20-1
D: .

CDR3: CASSLVAATDTQYF
DNA: TGTGCCAGCAGCTTGGTGGCGGCTACAGATACGCAGTATTTT
size: .
J: TRBJ2-3
V: TRBV5-4
D: .

CDR3: CASSLASSYNEQFF
DNA: TGTGCCAGCAGTTTGGCTAGTAGTTACAATGAGCAGTTCTTC
size: .
J: TRBJ2-1
V: TRBV6-2/TRBV6-3
D: .

CDR3: CASSDSRQHPEQFF
DNA: TGTGCCAGCAGTGATAGTCGACAGCATCCCGAGCAGTTCTTC
size: .
J: TRBJ2-1
V: TRBV2
D: .

CDR3: CSASDSHSYEQYF
DNA: TGCAGTGCTAGTGACAGTCACTCCTACGAGCAGTACTTC
size: .
J: TRBJ2-7
V: TRBV20-1
D: .

CDR3: CASSRTVYSNQPQHF
DNA: TGTGCCAGTAGCCGGACAGTTTATAGCAATCAGCCCCAGCATTTT
size: few
J: TRBJ1-5
V: TRBV19
D: .

CDR3: CSVLLDRGEAFF
DNA: TGCAGCGTTCTCCTCGACAGGGGTGAAGCTTTCTTT
size: few
J: TRBJ1-1
V: TRBV29-1
D: TRBD1

CDR3: CATSDGVQPQHF
DNA: TGTGCCACCAGTGACGGGGTTCAGCCCCAGCATTTT
size: .
J: TRBJ1-5
V: TRBV24-1
D: .

CDR3: CATMDRMNTEAFF
DNA: TGTGCCACCATGGACAGGATGAACACTGAAGCTTTCTTT
size: few
J: TRBJ1-1
V: TRBV24-1
D: TRBD1

CDR3: CSAGGAGPLNEQFF
DNA: TGCAGTGCCGGGGGGGCGGGACCTCTCAATGAGCAGTTCTTC
size: many
J: TRBJ2-1
V: TRBV20-1
D: TRBD2

CDR3: CASTLDSIYGYTF
DNA: TGTGCCAGCACCCTCGACAGCATCTATGGCTACACCTTC
size: many
J: TRBJ1-2
V: TRBV28
D: .

CDR3: CASSSAGGITGELFF
DNA: TGTGCCAGCAGCTCCGCGGGGGGGATCACCGGGGAGCTGTTTTTT
size: many
J: TRBJ2-2
V: TRBV11-3
D: TRBD2

CDR3: CASSYPTGIIADTQYF
DNA: TGTGCCAGCAGTTACCCAACAGGAATCATCGCAGATACGCAGTATTTT
size: few
J: TRBJ2-3
V: TRBV12-3/TRBV12-4
D: .

CDR3: CASSWGPGTGGTSDEQYF
DNA: TGTGCCAGCAGCTGGGGTCCCGGGACAGGGGGCACCAGTGACGAGCAGTACTTC
size: few
J: TRBJ2-7
V: TRBV5-6
D: TRBD1

CDR3: CSVEGLGYNEQFF
DNA: TGCAGCGTTGAGGGCTTAGGATACAATGAGCAGTTCTTC
size: few
J: TRBJ2-1
V: TRBV29-1
D: .

CDR3: CASSSGLADTDTQYF
DNA: TGCGCCAGCAGTTCCGGACTAGCGGACACAGATACGCAGTATTTT
size: many
J: TRBJ2-3
V: TRBV5-1
D: TRBD2

CDR3: CSVEGRSGELFF
DNA: TGCAGCGTTGAAGGACGGTCGGGGGAGCTGTTTTTT
size: .
J: TRBJ2-2
V: TRBV29-1
D: .

CDR3: CASSLAPSDAYNEQFF
DNA: TGCGCCAGCAGCTTGGCCCCTAGCGACGCCTACAATGAGCAGTTCTTC
size: few
J: TRBJ2-1
V: TRBV5-1
D: .

CDR3: CASSPSELEAFF
DNA: TGTGCCAGCAGCCCCAGTGAGCTTGAAGCTTTCTTT
size: many
J: TRBJ1-1
V: TRBV7-9
D: .

CDR3: CASSSNSGRADEQYF
DNA: TGCGCCAGCAGCTCCAATAGCGGGAGGGCCGACGAGCAGTACTTC
size: many
J: TRBJ2-7
V: TRBV5-1
D: TRBD2

CDR3: CASSVQGATDTQYF
DNA: TGTGCCAGCAGTGTACAGGGGGCAACAGATACGCAGTATTTT
size: .
J: TRBJ2-3
V: TRBV2
D: TRBD1

CDR3: CSASGRGEQFF
DNA: TGCAGTGCTAGCGGGAGGGGAGAGCAGTTCTTC
size: .
J: TRBJ2-1
V: TRBV20-1
D: TRBD2

CDR3: CASSLVPTGVNSYEQYF
DNA: TGCGCCAGCAGCTTGGTCCCAACAGGGGTTAACTCCTACGAGCAGTACTTC
size: many
J: TRBJ2-7
V: TRBV5-1
D: TRBD1

CDR3: CATSDFWAGELFF
DNA: TGTGCCACCAGTGATTTCTGGGCCGGGGAGCTGTTTTTT
size: many
J: TRBJ2-2
V: TRBV24-1
D: .

CDR3: CASSSTGVENIQYF
DNA: TGTGCCAGCAGCTCGACAGGGGTTGAAAACATTCAGTACTTC
size: .
J: TRBJ2-4
V: TRBV5-6
D: TRBD1

CDR3: CASSFLLAGSNEQFF
DNA: TGTGCCAGCAGCTTCTTACTAGCGGGATCCAATGAGCAGTTCTTC
size: .
J: TRBJ2-1
V: TRBV11-2
D: TRBD2

CDR3: CASSDQREVYNEQFF
DNA: TGCGCCAGCAGTGACCAGCGGGAGGTTTACAATGAGCAGTTCTTC
size: .
J: TRBJ2-1
V: TRBV10-1
D: TRBD2

CDR3: CASSVRTRDNEQFF
DNA: TGTGCCAGCAGTGTTAGGACTAGAGACAATGAGCAGTTCTTC
size: few
J: TRBJ2-1
V: TRBV2
D: TRBD2

CDR3: CASSQAVQTYEQYF
DNA: TGTGCCAGCAGCCAAGCGGTGCAGACCTACGAGCAGTACTTC
size: .
J: TRBJ2-7
V: TRBV3-1
D: .

CDR3: CASSLVRNNEQFF
DNA: TGTGCCAGCAGCTTAGTGAGGAACAATGAGCAGTTCTTC
size: few
J: TRBJ2-1
V: TRBV11-2
D: .

CDR3: CASSRGGAPDTQYF
DNA: TGTGCCAGCAGCCGCGGCGGGGCCCCAGATACGCAGTATTTT
size: .
J: TRBJ2-3
V: TRBV7-2
D: .

CDR3: CSASSGGNSYEQYF
DNA: TGCAGTGCTAGCTCAGGGGGGAATTCCTACGAGCAGTACTTC
size: few
J: TRBJ2-7
V: TRBV20-1
D: .

CDR3: CSGYGGGSGNEKLFF
DNA: TGCAGTGGTTATGGGGGGGGCTCGGGTAATGAAAAACTGTTTTTT
size: .
J: TRBJ1-4
V: TRBV20-1
D: .

CDR3: CSVEDDSGSGTDTQYF
DNA: TGCAGCGTTGAAGATGATAGCGGGAGTGGCACAGATACGCAGTATTTT
size: many
J: TRBJ2-3
V: TRBV29-1
D: TRBD2

CDR3: CASRYGIGEQYF
DNA: TGTGCCAGCAGGTACGGGATCGGGGAGCAGTACTTC
size: many
J: TRBJ2-7
V: TRBV28
D: .

CDR3: CASIATGTTYEQYF
DNA: TGTGCCAGCATTGCGACCGGGACTACCTACGAGCAGTACTTC
size: many
J: TRBJ2-7
V: TRBV6-2/TRBV6-3
D: TRBD2

CDR3: CASSGEQGAHYEQFF
DNA: TGTGCCAGCAGTGGCGAACAGGGGGCGCATTATGAGCAGTTCTTC
size: few
J: TRBJ2-1
V: TRBV6-4
D: TRBD1

CDR3: CASSQVGVTEAFF
DNA: TGCGCCAGCAGCCAAGTTGGGGTCACTGAAGCTTTCTTT
size: medium-sized
J: TRBJ1-1
V: TRBV4-1
D: .

CDR3: CASRIWGAEAFF
DNA: TGTGCCAGCAGGATATGGGGGGCTGAAGCTTTCTTT
size: many
J: TRBJ1-1
V: TRBV28
D: .

CDR3: CASSFKGPEVETQYF
DNA: TGTGCCAGCAGTTTTAAAGGGCCGGAGGTTGAGACCCAGTACTTC
size: few
J: TRBJ2-5
V: TRBV28
D: .

CDR3: CASSLDPSGSPRNEQFF
DNA: TGTGCCAGCAGCTTGGATCCAAGCGGATCCCCACGGAATGAGCAGTTCTTC
size: .
J: TRBJ2-1
V: TRBV5-4
D: .

CDR3: CASSEWGRGRETQYF
DNA: TGTGCCAGCAGTGAATGGGGGAGGGGCCGAGAGACCCAGTACTTC
size: many
J: TRBJ2-5
V: TRBV2
D: TRBD2

CDR3: CASSPDGFNQPQHF
DNA: TGTGCCAGCAGCCCGGACGGATTTAATCAGCCCCAGCATTTT
size: many
J: TRBJ1-5
V: TRBV7-9
D: .

CDR3: CASGYTEAFF
DNA: TGTGCCAGCGGATACACTGAAGCTTTCTTT
size: few
J: TRBJ1-1
V: TRBV6-2/TRBV6-3
D: .